The present TCR beta chain was sequenced within a study of blood T cell repertoires in COVID-19. Turning to the study itself: COVID-19 samples, acute and convalescent, were from the United States, Italy and Spain. Nucleic acid was either cDNA or gDNA, and it came from T cells, B-cell-depleted T cells, or PBMCs.

Per the original data handling: Researchers report that nucleated cell counts were estimated from reference gene primer amplification. Generated by immunoSEQ multiplex PCR, the TCRdb table keeps only in-frame clones and is missing some. The V and J calls and clone size are taken from that table; D and trimming were inferred from the DNA. The repertoire has about 290,000 clones, approximately 90% of them found once; the top ten carry approximately 3%. A few counts support this clone. Deletions cut 1 base from V and 6 bases from J, with 9 bases between. Germline CDR1 reads SEHNR; CDR2 reads FQNEAQ (reference sequence). This CDR3 region has 13 residues.

This chain joins TRBV7-9 and TRBJ1-1, with D perhaps TRBD1 (6 bases). Sample: peripheral blood. The origin of this receptor is a woman aged 25 to 45 with active or convalescent COVID-19. The CDR3 nucleotides are TGTGCCAGCAGCTTAGGGGGGCGGGCTGAAGCTTTCTTT. As protein: CASSLGGRAEAFF.